The present T cell receptor (beta chain) was sequenced within a study of siplizumab effects on memory and regulatory T cells. A note on this clone: Its antigen is still unknown.

Study results and limitations: Alloreactive clones mapping to unstimulated subsets formed only a minor fraction. Memory cells seemed less diverse than naive T cells, which also seemed major contributors to the alloresponse.

Using immunoSEQ multiplex PCR, the repertoire was profiled, and TCRdb retains in-frame clones only, with some absent. The repertoire includes over 85,000 clones, roughly 96% of them detected once, and 0.031% sits in the top ten. The sample taken for sequencing was naive CD4+ T cells sorted from blood. The receptor comes from a human donor in good health.

Written as DNA, the CDR3 is TGTGCCAGCAGCCAAGGACTAGCGGGGGTCTCGGGGAATGAGCAGTTCTTC. Translated: CASSQGLAGVSGNEQFF. The chain couples TRBV4-2 to TRBJ2-1, with 12 bases matching TRBD2. The CDR3 loop spans 17 amino acids. V lost 1 base and J lost 7; bases outside the gene matches: 8. The V gene's germline CDR1 is LGHNA and CDR2 YNFKEQ.